A selection of T cell receptor beta chains follows, all from one sample in a study of T-cell reconstitution after alpha-beta-depleted transplantation in children. Via MiXCR, TCRdb re-called the PCR reads, giving one row per CDR3 protein. The sample holds about 900,000 distinct CDR3 sequences, 25% to 30% seen once. Sample: PBMCs, mostly from graft donor cells, taken 360 days after TCRalphabeta/CD19-depleted stem cell transplant. These receptors originate from a boy under two years old who had a stem cell transplant for SCID, so the T cells may come from the graft donor. The CDR3 runs from the conserved cysteine through the conserved F or W. D genes are given only for firm matches. A clone size is listed for some rows: how often the clone was seen (once, few, many), or a class if it is expanded.

>TRBJ2-1|TRBD2|14|TRBV7-3|-
CASSPGGAWNEQFF
TGTGCCAGCAGCCCCGGGGGGGCCTGGAATGAGCAGTTCTTC
>TRBJ1-4|TRBD1|15|TRBV12-3/TRBV12-4|-
CASSPGTGGDEKLFF
TGTGCCAGCAGTCCCGGGACAGGGGGTGATGAAAAACTGTTTTTT
>TRBJ2-1|TRBD2|13|TRBV15|-
CATSRVGGHEQFF
TGTGCCACCAGCAGAGTGGGAGGGCATGAGCAGTTCTTC
>TRBJ2-1|-|14|TRBV7-2|-
CASSPGLLGNEQFF
TGTGCCAGCAGCCCCGGCCTTCTCGGGAATGAGCAGTTCTTC
>TRBJ2-6|-|18|TRBV11-2|-
CASSLVSVGSSGANVLTF
TGTGCCAGCAGCTTAGTATCAGTGGGCAGCTCTGGGGCCAACGTCCTGACTTTC
>TRBJ2-3|TRBD1|16|TRBV25-1|-
CASSDQSGGRTDTQYF
TGTGCCAGCAGTGACCAATCAGGGGGCCGCACAGATACGCAGTATTTT
>TRBJ2-2|-|13|TRBV5-1|-
CASSFEGSGELFF
TGCGCCAGCAGCTTTGAGGGATCGGGGGAGCTGTTTTTT
>TRBJ1-1|-|12|TRBV6-5|few
CASSRWDTEAFF
TGTGCCAGCAGCCGGTGGGACACTGAAGCTTTCTTT
>TRBJ2-3|-|13|TRBV5-1|-
CASTFSSGDTQYF
TGCGCCAGCACCTTCTCCTCTGGGGATACGCAGTATTTT
>TRBJ2-3|-|11|TRBV12-5|few
CASGSEDTQYF
TGTGCTAGTGGTTCCGAAGATACGCAGTATTTT
>TRBJ1-4|TRBD1|15|TRBV7-9|-
CASSLEGRGNEKLFF
TGTGCCAGCAGCTTAGAGGGCAGGGGGAATGAAAAACTGTTTTTT
>TRBJ1-1|-|14|TRBV6-5|-
CASSSRGEYTEAFF
TGTGCCAGCAGTTCGAGGGGAGAATACACTGAAGCTTTCTTT
>TRBJ2-5|-|15|TRBV18|-
CASSPPAGQQETQYF
TGTGCCAGCTCACCACCGGCGGGGCAGCAAGAGACCCAGTACTTC
>TRBJ2-3|-|19|TRBV12-5|-
CASGLVRRGLRPQEDTQYF
TGTGCTAGTGGTTTGGTACGGAGGGGCCTCCGACCTCAAGAAGATACGCAGTATTTT
>TRBJ1-2|TRBD1|13|TRBV29-1|few
CSVTDRGRGGYTF
TGCAGCGTAACGGACAGGGGGCGCGGAGGCTACACCTTC
>TRBJ2-2|-|17|TRBV4-1|once
CASSQEGTGKGAGELFF
TGCGCCAGCAGCCAAGAAGGGACGGGAAAAGGGGCCGGGGAGCTGTTTTTT
>TRBJ1-2|-|15|TRBV7-9|many
CASSSQGRGRNGYTF
TGTGCCAGCAGCTCCCAGGGTAGAGGTAGAAATGGCTACACCTTC
>TRBJ2-3|TRBD2|17|TRBV12-3/TRBV12-4|few
CASSFPGLAGDTDTQYF
TGTGCCAGCAGTTTTCCCGGACTAGCGGGGGACACAGATACGCAGTATTTT
>TRBJ2-7|TRBD1|14|TRBV5-6|-
CASSLGDSGYEQYF
TGTGCCAGCAGCTTGGGGGACAGTGGTTACGAGCAGTACTTC
>TRBJ1-2|TRBD1|13|TRBV12-3/TRBV12-4|few
CASSLALGQAFVF
TGTGCCAGCAGTTTAGCCCTTGGACAGGCCTTCGTCTTC
>TRBJ2-7|-|15|TRBV24-1|-
CATSKFPGLTYEQYF
TGTGCCACCAGCAAGTTTCCGGGACTTACCTACGAGCAGTACTTC
>TRBJ1-5|-|15|TRBV24-1|few
CATSDPRQGNQPQHF
TGTGCCACCAGTGATCCCAGACAGGGCAATCAGCCCCAGCATTTT
>TRBJ2-2|-|14|TRBV28|many
CASRGVGNTGELFF
TGTGCCAGCAGGGGGGTGGGGAACACCGGGGAGCTGTTTTTT